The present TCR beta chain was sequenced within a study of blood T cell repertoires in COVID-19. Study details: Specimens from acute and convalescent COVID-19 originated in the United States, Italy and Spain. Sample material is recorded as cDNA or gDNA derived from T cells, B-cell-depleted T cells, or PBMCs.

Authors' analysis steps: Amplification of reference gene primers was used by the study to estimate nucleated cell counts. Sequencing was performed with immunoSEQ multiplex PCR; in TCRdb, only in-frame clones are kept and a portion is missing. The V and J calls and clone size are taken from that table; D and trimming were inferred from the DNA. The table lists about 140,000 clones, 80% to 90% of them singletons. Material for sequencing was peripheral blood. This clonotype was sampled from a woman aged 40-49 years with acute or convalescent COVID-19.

CDR3 bases: TGTGCCAGCAGCCTAGAAATGAACACTGAAGCTTTCTTT. This sequence encodes CASSLEMNTEAFF. The chain joins TRBV6-4 to TRBJ1-1; no definite D call. The CDR3 runs to 13 residues. CDR1 is MRHNA, CDR2 SNTAGT, per germline. The V end lost 6 bases, the J end lost 0 bases, and 8 bases lay between the germline ends.